These 23 T cell receptor beta chains share one sample of origin, sequenced in a study of blood T cell repertoires in COVID-19. TCRdb's table, derived via immunoSEQ multiplex PCR, lists solely in-frame clones and lacks some. The table shows over 350,000 clones, with roughly nine tenths occurring only once. Source material: PBMCs or T cells enriched from blood (not recorded which). Receptors were obtained from a woman aged 40 to 50 who had been exposed to COVID-19.

The chain carries TRBV5-1 and TRBJ1-2, with unresolved D. The length of the CDR3 is 13 residues. Germline CDR1 SGHRS, CDR2 YFSETQ. Trimming removed 9 bases from V and 0 bases from J, with 12 bases in between. The chain's CDR3 is CATARGSNYGYTF. The CDR3 region has the DNA TGCGCCACAGCACGCGGCTCTAACTATGGCTACACCTTC.

The chain employs TRBV5-8 and TRBJ1-1; D is unclear. CDR3 length: 13 residues. Germline V lookup: CDR1 SGHTS, CDR2 YDEGEE. V was cut by 0 bases and J by 6 bases, with 9 bases left in between. The CDR3 spells CASSLGVRSEAFF. In nucleotides, the CDR3 is TGTGCCAGCAGCTTGGGGGTCAGGTCTGAAGCTTTCTTT.

This clone showed up just once. The CDR3 nucleotides are TGCGCCAGCAGCCGCCTAACTAGCGGGGGGGCCCACGAGCAGTACTTC. Protein sequence: CASSRLTSGGAHEQYF. V usage is TRBV5-1 and J usage is TRBJ2-7; TRBD2 aligns across 13 bases. Looked up from germline, CDR1 is SGHRS and CDR2 is YFSETQ. The CDR3 is made up of 16 amino acids. The J segment lost 5 bases and the V segment lost 4 bases, leaving 9 bases of the junction unmatched.

The chain links TRBV30 to TRBJ1-1; TRBD1 is a possible D gene (6 bases). Germline values: CDR1 GTSNPN, CDR2 SVGIG (reference sequence). This CDR3 has 15 amino acids. Trimming removed 1 base from V and 0 bases from J, with 12 bases in between. CDR3 sequence reads: CAWSAFDRLNTEAFF. The CDR3 nucleotides read TGTGCCTGGAGTGCCTTCGACAGGTTGAACACTGAAGCTTTCTTT.

The rearrangement links TRBV13 to TRBJ2-1; TRBD2 might be the D (7 bases). V lost 1 base to trimming and J lost 5 bases, with 9 bases between them. This CDR3 spans 14 amino acids. CDR1 PRHDT and CDR2 FYEKMQ come from the germline V gene (reference sequence). This CDR3 is CASSLAGGNNEQFF. The CDR3 nucleotides read TGTGCCAGCAGCTTAGCGGGGGGCAACAATGAGCAGTTCTTC.

This clone was observed once. The rearrangement links TRBV6-5 to TRBJ2-5, with D tentatively TRBD1 (6 bases). CDR1 and CDR2 (germline): MNHEY, SVGAGI. CDR3 size: 13 residues. Trimming removed 6 bases from V and 5 bases from J, with 13 bases in between. The CDR3 nucleotides read TGTGCCAGCAGCAAAAACAGGGTTGAGACCCAGTACTTC. Residues: CASSKNRVETQYF.

V is TRBV21-1 and J is TRBJ2-2; the D segment call TRBD2 is taken from the table without a DNA check. TRBV21-1 is noted as a pseudogene. The CDR3 runs 13 residues. The CDR3 nucleotides are TGTGCCAGCAGCAGCCCTAGTTCCGGGGAGCTGTTTTTT. Translation: CASSSPSSGELFF.

The rearrangement links TRBV18 to TRBJ1-2; 8 bases line up with TRBD1. CDR1 KGHSH and CDR2 LQKENI come from the germline V gene. V was pared by 6 bases and J by 6 bases, with 9 bases of the junction left unmatched. The CDR3 contains 14 residues. DNA for the CDR3: TGTGCCAGCTCTCCAATTCGGACAGGGAATGGCTACACCTTC. This codes for CASSPIRTGNGYTF.

The gene calls are TRBV5-5 and TRBJ2-1, with 12 bases fitting TRBD2. V gave up 4 bases and J gave up 10 bases; unmatched junction bases: 6. The CDR3 covers 14 residues. From germline, CDR1 is SGHKS and CDR2 YYEKEE (reference sequence). The CDR3 loop reads CASSRLAGVNEQFF. CDR3 DNA: TGTGCCAGCAGCAGACTAGCGGGAGTCAACGAGCAGTTCTTC.

The genes are TRBV5-1 and TRBJ2-6; 7 bases fit TRBD1. The CDR3 sequence is 15 residues long. In germline, CDR1 is SGHRS, CDR2 YFSETQ. The trim removed 0 bases at V and 6 bases at J, leaving 3 bases unmatched. This CDR3 is CASSLVRGQANVLTF. In nucleotides, the CDR3 is TGCGCCAGCAGCTTGGTGAGGGGGCAGGCCAACGTCCTGACTTTC.

V gene TRBV6-5 combines with J gene TRBJ2-7; D is perhaps TRBD2 (6 bases). The CDR3 loop spans 15 amino acids. Germline assignment: CDR1 MNHEY and CDR2 SVGAGI. Trimming stripped 0 bases from V and 2 bases from J, with 11 bases between. The CDR3 nucleotides read TGTGCCAGCAGTTACTCTCCTAGCGCCCCCTACGAGCAGTACTTC. This sequence encodes CASSYSPSAPYEQYF.

The chain recombines TRBV19 with TRBJ1-5; no definite D call. CDR1 and CDR2 (germline): LNHDA, SQIVND (reference sequence). V lost 1 base and J 0 bases, leaving 16 bases between the germline ends. There are 18 residues in the CDR3. The CDR3, as DNA: TGTGCCAGTAGTATAGCCCCCCTCATGAGATATAGCAATCAGCCCCAGCATTTT. Its translation: CASSIAPLMRYSNQPQHF.

This chain uses TRBV5-4 with TRBJ1-6; D is perhaps TRBD1 (6 bases). Per germline, CDR1 SGHNT and CDR2 YYREEE (reference sequence). The V and J ends lost 4 bases and 7 bases respectively, with 9 bases between them. This CDR3 has 13 amino acids. CDR3 nucleotides: TGTGCCAGCAGCCCCAGGGGAAATTCACCCCTCCACTTT. Its protein product is CASSPRGNSPLHF.

As regards this clone: Germline and junction disagree at one end, which may indicate a read error. The rearrangement links TRBV7-7 to TRBJ2-5; 10 bases are shared with TRBD2. Germline assignment: CDR1 SSHAT and CDR2 FNYEAQ (reference sequence). The CDR3 runs to 15 residues. CDR3 residues: CASSLSGGAKETQYF. The CDR3 DNA reads TGTGCTAGCAGCTTGAGCGGGGGGGCAAAAGAGACCCAGTACTTC.

The V gene is TRBV19, the J gene TRBJ1-1, with D tentatively TRBD1 (5 bases). V lost 3 bases to trimming and J lost 1 base, with 18 bases between them. The germline gives CDR1 LNHDA, CDR2 SQIVND (reference sequence). CDR3 length: 17 amino acids. The CDR3 loop reads CASSISSQGRANTEAFF. Written as DNA, the CDR3 is TGTGCCAGTAGTATCTCGTCGCAGGGTAGGGCGAACACTGAAGCTTTCTTT. Full variable domain (remainder filled in from reference TRBV19 and TRBJ1-1): DGGITQSPKYLFRKEGQNVTLSCEQNLNHDAMYWYRQDPGQGLRLIYYSQIVNDFQKGDIAEGYSVSREKKESFPLTVTSAQKNPTAFYLCASSISSQGRANTEAFFGQGTRLTVV.

V and J are TRBV15 and TRBJ1-1, with TRBD1 as a possible D gene (5 bases). V lost 1 base, J lost 4 bases, and 10 bases lay in between. The CDR3 is 14 amino acids. The germline V gene has CDR1 LNHNV and CDR2 YYDKDF (reference sequence). CDR3 loop: CATSRGGSGTEAFF. The CDR3 coding sequence is TGTGCCACCAGCAGAGGGGGCTCGGGCACTGAAGCTTTCTTT.

The chain has TRBV18 and TRBJ1-1; 8 nucleotides agree with TRBD1. J was trimmed by 10 bases and V by 3 bases; bases with no gene match: 13. CDR3 size: 15 residues. Germline V CDR1 and CDR2: KGHSH, LQKENI. The CDR3 region has the DNA TGTGCCAGCTCACCGGCGTATGGACAGGGCGAGTTAGCTTTCTTT. This translates into CASSPAYGQGELAFF.

The chain couples TRBV2 to TRBJ2-5; TRBD1 might be the D (6 bases). Trimming stripped 5 bases from V and 5 bases from J, with 12 bases between. Per germline, CDR1 SNHLY and CDR2 FYNNEI. The CDR3 has 13 residues. Here the CDR3 DNA reads TGTGCCAGCAGTCCGAACAGGGTTGAGACCCAGTACTTC. Residues: CASSPNRVETQYF.

The rearrangement joins TRBV5-6 to TRBJ1-5; 10 bases are a match to TRBD1. With 0 bases clipped from V and 3 bases from J, the junction kept 6 bases outside the gene matches. CDR3 length equals 17 residues. The germline V gene encodes CDR1 SGHDT and CDR2 YYEEEE. This CDR3 is CASSLGPGQGNNQPQHF. The CDR3 nucleotides read TGTGCCAGCAGCTTGGGACCGGGACAGGGGAACAATCAGCCCCAGCATTTT.

The chain couples TRBV7-2 to TRBJ1-1; the D is unclear. Trimming pared 3 bases from V and 1 base from J, leaving 9 bases between. Per the germline V gene, CDR1 is SGHTA and CDR2 is FQGNSA. This CDR3 has 14 residues. This chain's CDR3 is CASSFGQSNTEAFF. CDR3 bases: TGTGCCAGCAGCTTTGGCCAGTCGAACACTGAAGCTTTCTTT.

The chain links TRBV28 to TRBJ1-1, with a possible D match to TRBD1 (5 bases). V was shortened by 5 bases and J by 0 bases, with 19 bases between the two germline ends. The CDR3 is made up of 17 amino acids. The germline V gene has CDR1 MDHEN and CDR2 SYDVKM. The CDR3 sequence is CASSHNRRGGMNTEAFF. The DNA of the CDR3 is TGTGCCAGCAGTCATAACAGACGGGGGGGGATGAACACTGAAGCTTTCTTT.

The V and J genes are TRBV5-6 and TRBJ1-2; D gene ambiguous. The V end was cut by 1 base, the J end by 4 bases, with 11 bases between. Germline V lookup: CDR1 SGHDT, CDR2 YYEEEE. The CDR3 loop spans 14 amino acids. CDR3 residues: CASSLSGDLYGYTF. The CDR3, as DNA: TGTGCCAGCAGCTTGTCTGGAGACCTCTATGGCTACACCTTC.

This chain connects TRBV7-2 to TRBJ1-4, with TRBD1 as a possible D gene (5 bases). CDR1 is SGHTA, CDR2 FQGNSA, per germline. V lost 4 bases to trimming and J lost 4 bases, with 22 bases between them. There are 18 residues in the CDR3. This chain's CDR3 is CASSSQLGSAGLNEKLFF. CDR3 sequence (DNA): TGTGCCAGCAGCTCCCAATTGGGGTCGGCAGGGCTTAATGAAAAACTGTTTTTT. Filled out from reference TRBV7-2 and TRBJ1-4, the complete variable domain reads GAGVSQSPSNKVTEKGKDVELRCDPISGHTALYWYRQSLGQGLEFLIYFQGNSAPDKSGLPSDRFSAERTGGSVSTLTIQRTQQEDSAVYLCASSSQLGSAGLNEKLFFGSGTQLSVL.